Listed below are T cell receptor beta chains from one sample, sequenced in a study of response to subunit inactivated influenza vaccine. TCRdb redid the calling of the RT-PCR reads with MiXCR, one entry per CDR3 protein. Of about 300,000 distinct CDR3 sequences listed, over 20% are singletons. Sequenced material: PBMCs from blood, taken about 19 months after vaccination. Source of these receptors: a man between 50 and 69 years old who received an inactivated influenza vaccine. Both conserved end residues are part of each CDR3. Fields, in order: clone size, J gene, D gene, V gene, CDR3 protein, CDR3 DNA. The D gene is left open where the match is weak. A clone size is listed for some rows: how often the clone was seen (once, few, many), or a class if it is expanded.

clone size: NA
J gene: TRBJ1-4
D gene: TRBD1
V gene: TRBV20-1
CDR3 protein: CSALGQALEKLFF
CDR3 DNA: TGCAGTGCCCTGGGACAGGCTCTTGAAAAACTGTTTTTT

clone size: NA
J gene: TRBJ1-2
D gene: NA
V gene: TRBV3-1
CDR3 protein: CASSRNQGRNGYTF
CDR3 DNA: TGTGCCAGCAGCCGAAATCAGGGCCGTAATGGCTACACCTTC

clone size: NA
J gene: TRBJ1-2
D gene: NA
V gene: TRBV7-8
CDR3 protein: CASSPGASRYGYTF
CDR3 DNA: TGTGCCAGCAGCCCAGGGGCCAGCCGTTATGGCTACACCTTC

clone size: many
J gene: TRBJ1-5
D gene: NA
V gene: TRBV5-1
CDR3 protein: CASSKDGGNQPQHF
CDR3 DNA: TGCGCCAGCAGCAAAGACGGGGGTAATCAGCCCCAGCATTTT

clone size: many
J gene: TRBJ1-2
D gene: NA
V gene: TRBV7-2
CDR3 protein: CASSLGPGVNYGYTF
CDR3 DNA: TGTGCCAGCAGCTTAGGTCCAGGGGTTAACTATGGCTACACCTTC

clone size: NA
J gene: TRBJ2-1
D gene: NA
V gene: TRBV12-3/TRBV12-4
CDR3 protein: CASSFSSALQTRIYNEQFF
CDR3 DNA: TGTGCCAGCAGTTTCAGCTCTGCATTACAGACTAGAATCTACAATGAGCAGTTCTTC

clone size: few
J gene: TRBJ1-2
D gene: TRBD1
V gene: TRBV4-3
CDR3 protein: CASTKEHAGGFYGYTF
CDR3 DNA: TGCGCCAGCACCAAAGAGCACGCAGGGGGCTTCTATGGCTACACCTTC

clone size: NA
J gene: TRBJ2-4
D gene: TRBD1
V gene: TRBV7-8
CDR3 protein: CASTKDRSIGLAKNIQYF
CDR3 DNA: TGTGCCAGCACCAAGGACAGGAGTATCGGGCTAGCCAAAAACATTCAGTACTTC

clone size: NA
J gene: TRBJ2-7
D gene: TRBD1
V gene: TRBV10-3
CDR3 protein: CAAGDRGHEQYF
CDR3 DNA: TGTGCCGCCGGGGACAGGGGGCACGAGCAGTACTTC

clone size: once
J gene: TRBJ1-2
D gene: NA
V gene: TRBV15
CDR3 protein: CATSRDSAWGYGYTF
CDR3 DNA: TGTGCCACCAGCAGAGATTCGGCTTGGGGCTATGGCTACACCTTC

clone size: NA
J gene: TRBJ1-2
D gene: NA
V gene: TRBV7-8
CDR3 protein: CASSLPGGGGYTF
CDR3 DNA: TGTGCCAGCAGCTTGCCGGGCGGAGGTGGCTACACCTTC

clone size: many
J gene: TRBJ1-5
D gene: TRBD1
V gene: TRBV28
CDR3 protein: CASSLQTGADQPQHF
CDR3 DNA: TGTGCCAGCAGTCTCCAGACAGGGGCCGATCAGCCCCAGCATTTT

clone size: few
J gene: TRBJ2-3
D gene: NA
V gene: TRBV19
CDR3 protein: CASTNRDQDTQYF
CDR3 DNA: TGTGCCAGTACCAACCGGGACCAAGATACGCAGTATTTT

clone size: few
J gene: TRBJ2-7
D gene: NA
V gene: TRBV30
CDR3 protein: CAWSSTTYEQYF
CDR3 DNA: TGTGCCTGGAGTTCGACTACCTACGAGCAGTACTTC

clone size: NA
J gene: TRBJ2-1
D gene: TRBD1
V gene: TRBV24-1
CDR3 protein: CATSDPRQGAENEQFF
CDR3 DNA: TGTGCCACCAGTGACCCAAGGCAGGGGGCAGAGAATGAGCAGTTCTTC

clone size: NA
J gene: TRBJ2-7
D gene: TRBD2
V gene: TRBV5-1
CDR3 protein: CASSLSSGRGGYEQYF
CDR3 DNA: TGCGCCAGCAGCCTCTCTAGCGGGAGAGGGGGCTACGAGCAGTACTTC

clone size: NA
J gene: TRBJ1-6
D gene: NA
V gene: TRBV20-1
CDR3 protein: CSAPLSGGNISPLHF
CDR3 DNA: TGCAGTGCTCCCTTATCGGGGGGGAATATTTCACCCCTCCACTTT

clone size: few
J gene: TRBJ1-4
D gene: NA
V gene: TRBV7-2
CDR3 protein: CASSLLGQTSGKLFF
CDR3 DNA: TGTGCCAGCAGCTTATTAGGACAGACGTCAGGAAAACTGTTTTTT

clone size: many
J gene: TRBJ2-1
D gene: NA
V gene: TRBV7-2
CDR3 protein: CASSPSGGTYNEQFF
CDR3 DNA: TGTGCCAGCAGCCCTAGCGGTGGGACATACAATGAGCAGTTCTTC

clone size: few
J gene: TRBJ2-7
D gene: TRBD2
V gene: TRBV20-1
CDR3 protein: CSASGRALVGEQYF
CDR3 DNA: TGCAGTGCTAGCGGGAGGGCCTTGGTCGGCGAGCAGTACTTC

clone size: NA
J gene: TRBJ1-2
D gene: TRBD1
V gene: TRBV29-1
CDR3 protein: CSAAGQGGYGYTF
CDR3 DNA: TGCAGCGCCGCGGGACAGGGCGGTTATGGCTACACCTTC

clone size: NA
J gene: TRBJ2-5
D gene: TRBD1
V gene: TRBV5-1
CDR3 protein: CASSVTGGFQETQYF
CDR3 DNA: TGCGCCAGCAGCGTCACAGGGGGATTTCAAGAGACCCAGTACTTC

clone size: NA
J gene: TRBJ2-1
D gene: NA
V gene: TRBV4-2
CDR3 protein: CASSQGGGPSYNEQFF
CDR3 DNA: TGTGCCAGCAGCCAAGGGGGGGGCCCCTCCTACAATGAGCAGTTCTTC

clone size: many
J gene: TRBJ1-3
D gene: NA
V gene: TRBV12-3/TRBV12-4
CDR3 protein: CASSGSGNTIYF
CDR3 DNA: TGTGCCAGCTCTGGATCTGGAAACACCATATATTTT

clone size: NA
J gene: TRBJ2-2
D gene: TRBD1
V gene: TRBV29-1
CDR3 protein: CSASRMDRGIGELFF
CDR3 DNA: TGCAGCGCCTCCCGTATGGACAGGGGTATCGGGGAGCTGTTTTTT

clone size: few
J gene: TRBJ1-4
D gene: NA
V gene: TRBV4-3
CDR3 protein: CASSQDLAVNEKLFF
CDR3 DNA: TGCGCCAGCAGCCAAGATTTGGCAGTTAATGAAAAACTGTTTTTT

clone size: NA
J gene: TRBJ1-2
D gene: NA
V gene: TRBV12-3/TRBV12-4
CDR3 protein: CASSQTSSPSNGYTF
CDR3 DNA: TGTGCCAGCAGTCAGACGTCATCCCCGTCTAATGGCTACACCTTC

clone size: few
J gene: TRBJ1-2
D gene: TRBD1
V gene: TRBV5-1
CDR3 protein: CASSRGQVPGGYTF
CDR3 DNA: TGCGCCAGCAGCCGAGGACAGGTTCCAGGAGGCTACACCTTC

clone size: few
J gene: TRBJ2-3
D gene: NA
V gene: TRBV20-1
CDR3 protein: CSARVGSSDTQYF
CDR3 DNA: TGCAGTGCTAGGGTCGGGAGCTCCGATACGCAGTATTTT

clone size: NA
J gene: TRBJ2-7
D gene: NA
V gene: TRBV7-6
CDR3 protein: CASSLEATYEQYF
CDR3 DNA: TGTGCCAGCAGCTTAGAGGCGACCTACGAGCAGTACTTC

clone size: once
J gene: TRBJ2-1
D gene: TRBD2
V gene: TRBV6-2/TRBV6-3
CDR3 protein: CASSGLAGGPSYNEQFF
CDR3 DNA: TGTGCCAGCAGTGGACTAGCGGGGGGTCCCTCCTACAATGAGCAGTTCTTC

clone size: few
J gene: TRBJ2-4
D gene: NA
V gene: TRBV23-1
CDR3 protein: CASSQKYWGVGKNIQYF
CDR3 DNA: TGCGCCAGCAGTCAAAAGTACTGGGGAGTGGGCAAAAACATTCAGTACTTC

clone size: NA
J gene: TRBJ2-3
D gene: TRBD2
V gene: TRBV3-1
CDR3 protein: CASSAGLAGADTQYF
CDR3 DNA: TGTGCCAGCAGCGCGGGACTAGCGGGGGCGGATACGCAGTATTTT

clone size: NA
J gene: TRBJ2-2
D gene: NA
V gene: TRBV4-2
CDR3 protein: CATTDRSANTGELFF
CDR3 DNA: TGTGCCACCACAGACAGGTCCGCGAACACCGGGGAGCTGTTTTTT

clone size: few
J gene: TRBJ2-1
D gene: NA
V gene: TRBV9
CDR3 protein: CASSATSPGHNEQFF
CDR3 DNA: TGTGCCAGCAGCGCAACTAGCCCGGGACACAATGAGCAGTTCTTC

clone size: few
J gene: TRBJ1-2
D gene: NA
V gene: TRBV14
CDR3 protein: CASSQEGIDYGYTF
CDR3 DNA: TGTGCCAGCAGCCAAGAAGGCATTGACTATGGCTACACCTTC

clone size: many
J gene: TRBJ1-6
D gene: NA
V gene: TRBV6-1
CDR3 protein: CASSPPGQNSPLHF
CDR3 DNA: TGTGCCAGCAGTCCACCTGGTCAGAATTCACCCCTCCACTTT

clone size: NA
J gene: TRBJ2-4
D gene: NA
V gene: TRBV12-3/TRBV12-4
CDR3 protein: CASTASGARGDIQYF
CDR3 DNA: TGTGCCAGCACCGCTTCGGGAGCCCGTGGGGACATTCAGTACTTC

clone size: few
J gene: TRBJ1-2
D gene: TRBD1
V gene: TRBV12-3/TRBV12-4
CDR3 protein: CASSIYGTGGSYGYTF
CDR3 DNA: TGTGCCAGCAGTATTTACGGGACAGGGGGGTCCTATGGCTACACCTTC

clone size: NA
J gene: TRBJ2-1
D gene: NA
V gene: TRBV6-2/TRBV6-3
CDR3 protein: CASSLEKSSYNEQFF
CDR3 DNA: TGTGCCAGCAGTTTAGAGAAGAGCTCCTACAATGAGCAGTTCTTC

clone size: NA
J gene: TRBJ1-2
D gene: NA
V gene: TRBV6-1
CDR3 protein: CASSEANSNYGYTF
CDR3 DNA: TGTGCCAGCAGTGAAGCCAACAGTAACTATGGCTACACCTTC